The 14 T cell receptor beta chains in this list originate from one sample, sequenced in a study of cytomegalovirus exposure and HLA in healthy donors. Researchers ran the PCR with 60 Vbeta and 13 Jbeta primers. Assay: immunoSEQ multiplex PCR; the TCRdb copy retains only in-frame clones and omits some. The sample comprises approximately 160,000 clones, roughly 73% of which are singletons, and around 4.7% rests with the top ten. The sample was PBMCs. These receptors were taken from a male donor in good health and CMV-seronegative.

The chain is built from TRBV2 and TRBJ2-7; D might be TRBD1 (6 bases). V lost 7 bases and J lost 2, with 12 bases in between. CDR1 is SNHLY, CDR2 FYNNEI, per germline. The CDR3 extends over 13 amino acids. The CDR3 nucleotides are TGTGCCAGCAACCCTCAGGGGACCTACGAGCAGTACTTC. Its translation is CASNPQGTYEQYF.

Written as DNA, the CDR3 is TGCGCCAGCAGCCGTGGAGACACTGAAGCTTTCTTT. Translated: CASSRGDTEAFF. The chain uses TRBV4-1 and TRBJ1-1; D unresolved. Germline V CDR1 and CDR2: MGHRA, YSYEKL. CDR3 length: 12 residues. V lost 4 bases to trimming and J lost 3 bases, with 6 bases between them.

About this clone: One junction end disagrees with the germline gene, perhaps due to a read error. The V and J genes are TRBV7-9 and TRBJ2-3; 7 bases map to TRBD2. The CDR3 runs to 16 residues. The germline CDR1 and CDR2 sequences are SEHNR and FQNEAQ (reference sequence). The CDR3 loop reads CASSLADYTSTDTQYF. The DNA for the CDR3 is TGTGCCAGCAGCCTAGCGGACTACACTAGCACAGATACGCAGTATTTT.

J is TRBJ1-2 and V is TRBV7-2; 8 bases map to TRBD1. After removal of 2 bases from V and 8 bases from J, the junction contained 7 bases not matched to a gene. Looked up from germline, CDR1 is SGHTA and CDR2 is FQGNSA. The CDR3 sequence is 14 residues long. CDR3 in amino acids: CASSLRQTGEGYTF. The CDR3 DNA reads TGTGCCAGCAGCTTACGTCAGACAGGGGAGGGCTACACCTTC.

This chain joins TRBV2 and TRBJ1-4; maybe TRBD1 (5 bases). Trimming took off 2 bases at V and 2 bases at J, with 9 bases between the two ends. Germline V CDR1 and CDR2: SNHLY, FYNNEI. The length of the CDR3 is 15 residues. The DNA for the CDR3 is TGTGCCAGCAGTGAATCCCGGGGGACTAATGAAAAACTGTTTTTT. Its protein is CASSESRGTNEKLFF.

The chain is built from TRBV6-1 and TRBJ1-2; 10 bases match TRBD1. This CDR3 is built from 13 residues. CDR1 and CDR2 (germline): MNHNS, SASEGT. Unmatched junction bases numbered 6, after V lost 6 bases and J lost 8 bases. The CDR3 sequence is CASRSDRGRGYTF. The CDR3 coding sequence is TGTGCCAGCAGGTCCGACAGGGGGCGAGGCTACACCTTC.

V and J are TRBV19 and TRBJ1-2; D may be TRBD1 (5 bases). The CDR3 length is 18 residues. The V gene's germline CDR1 is LNHDA and CDR2 SQIVND (reference sequence). V was clipped by 2 bases and J by 7 bases, with 26 bases between them. CDR3 region: CASSISEGVWLAESGYTF. CDR3 in DNA: TGTGCCAGTAGTATATCTGAAGGGGTGTGGTTGGCAGAGAGTGGCTACACCTTC.

This clone came up once. J is TRBJ2-6 and V is TRBV5-6; D perhaps matches TRBD2 (6 bases). CDR3 length equals 16 residues. Deletions cut 3 bases from V and 0 bases from J, with 10 bases between. CDR1 and CDR2 from the germline V gene are SGHDT and YYEEEE. In nucleotides, the CDR3 is TGTGCCAGCAGCTACGGGACTTTCTCTGGGGCCAACGTCCTGACTTTC. Encoded protein: CASSYGTFSGANVLTF.

This chain links TRBV10-3 with TRBJ2-7; 8 nucleotides match TRBD1. The germline gives CDR1 ENHRY, CDR2 SYGVKD. The length of the CDR3 is 15 residues. The trim removed 7 bases at V and 3 bases at J, leaving 11 bases unmatched. The CDR3 DNA sequence: TGTGCCATCAAGGAACCCGGACAGGGCAACTACGAGCAGTACTTC. Its translation: CAIKEPGQGNYEQYF.

The rearrangement uses TRBV7-8 and TRBJ1-2; 9 bases line up with TRBD1. J gave up 5 bases and V 2 bases, and 12 bases lay outside the gene matches. The CDR3 is 17 residues long. Germline CDR1 SGHVS, CDR2 FQNEAQ. CDR3 DNA sequence: TGTGCCAGCAGCTTACGAGACAGGGGGAGACTTTTGTATGGCTACACCTTC. As protein: CASSLRDRGRLLYGYTF. The full variable domain, its missing parts supplied by reference TRBV7-8 and TRBJ1-2, is GAGVSQSPRYKVAKRGQDVALRCDPISGHVSLFWYQQALGQGPEFLTYFQNEAQLDKSGLPSDRFFAERPEGSVSTLKIQRTQQEDSAVYLCASSLRDRGRLLYGYTFGSGTRLTVV.

Here the CDR3 reads CASSLEDTTSNEKLFF. The CDR3 coding sequence is TGCGCCAGCAGCTTGGAGGACACGACCTCTAATGAAAAACTGTTTTTT. This chain uses TRBV5-1 with TRBJ1-4; the D gene is possibly TRBD1 (5 bases). The V gene's germline CDR1 is SGHRS and CDR2 YFSETQ. The CDR3 is 16 residues long. Trimming left V 0 bases short and J 3 bases short, with 12 bases between.

This clone was recorded only once. This rearrangement joins TRBV27 to TRBJ1-4; the D gene is possibly TRBD1 (6 bases). Germline lookup yields CDR1 MNHEY and CDR2 SMNVEV (reference sequence). Deletions cut 6 bases from V and 5 bases from J, with 13 bases between. This CDR3 contains 14 residues. CDR3 sequence reads: CASRTGGANEKLFF. CDR3 sequence (DNA): TGTGCCAGCAGGACCGGGGGGGCCAATGAAAAACTGTTTTTT.

The sample holds a few counts of this clone. The gene calls are TRBV7-3 and TRBJ1-1; a possible D gene is TRBD1 (6 bases). The V end was cut by 5 bases, the J end by 0 bases, with 10 bases between. Germline lookup yields CDR1 SGHTA and CDR2 FQGTGA. This CDR3 contains 14 residues. The CDR3 DNA follows: TGTGCCAGCAGCCTACAGGGCCTGAACACTGAAGCTTTCTTT. As protein: CASSLQGLNTEAFF.

This CDR3 reads CASSPPRPSDTQYF. CDR3 DNA sequence: TGTGCCAGCTCACCACCGAGGCCCTCGGATACGCAGTATTTT. The rearrangement joins TRBV18 to TRBJ2-3; no reliable D call. CDR1 is KGHSH, CDR2 LQKENI, per germline. The CDR3 sequence is 14 residues long. With 0 bases removed from V and 6 bases from J, the gap between germline ends came to 10 bases.